Presented here are 25 T cell receptor beta chains from one specimen sequenced in a study of graft-versus-host responses after intestinal transplantation. Their recognized antigens are unknown. The protocol was immunoSEQ multiplex PCR, while the TCRdb copy is restricted to in-frame clones and leaves out a portion. The sample holds 75,000 to 100,000 clones; 75% to 90% are singletons and the top ten take approximately 18%. The input for sequencing was unstimulated CD8+ T cells sorted from spleen or lymph node cells, taken before intestinal transplant. The receptor source for this set is a human donor who received an intestinal transplant.

This clone was counted between two and nine times. The chain couples TRBV6-5 to TRBJ2-1; D remains unclear. Trimming cost V 3 bases and J 3 bases, with 12 bases left between them. Germline lookup yields CDR1 MNHEY and CDR2 SVGAGI. The CDR3 is 15 residues long. Here the CDR3 reads CASSYGQAYYNEQFF. The CDR3 DNA sequence: TGTGCCAGCAGTTATGGGCAGGCGTACTACAATGAGCAGTTCTTC.

The J gene is TRBJ2-7, the V gene TRBV28; the match to TRBD1 covers 8 bases. Per the germline V gene, CDR1 is MDHEN and CDR2 is SYDVKM. The CDR3 has 14 residues. Unmatched junction bases numbered 3, after V lost 3 bases and J lost 2 bases. The CDR3 DNA reads as TGTGCCAGCAGTTTCCCGACAGGGGCCTACGAGCAGTACTTC. Translation gives CASSFPTGAYEQYF.

CDR3 sequence (DNA): TGTGCCAGCAGCCCCGGCTCCCCCTACGAGCAGTACTTC. Translation: CASSPGSPYEQYF. The chain carries TRBV5-6 and TRBJ2-7; D is uncertain. The ends were cut back, 4 bases at V and 2 bases at J, with 10 bases in the middle. In germline, CDR1 is SGHDT, CDR2 YYEEEE. CDR3 length equals 13 residues.

This chain joins TRBV9 and TRBJ1-6; a possible D gene is TRBD1 (5 bases). Germline loops: CDR1 SGDLS, CDR2 YYNGEE. The CDR3 extends over 15 amino acids. Trimming pared 0 bases from V and 6 bases from J, leaving 10 bases between. The CDR3 DNA follows: TGTGCCAGCAGCGTAGACGGGGGAGGTAATTCACCCCTCCACTTT. It codes for CASSVDGGGNSPLHF.

J is TRBJ2-7 and V is TRBV10-2; 10 nucleotides align to TRBD2. V shed 7 bases, J shed 4 bases, and the junction held 7 bases outside the gene matches. Germline V lookup: CDR1 WSHSY, CDR2 SAAADI. This CDR3 is 14 amino acids long. CDR3 protein: CASTSSGRAYEQYF. CDR3 sequence (DNA): TGCGCCAGCACGAGCAGCGGGAGGGCGTACGAGCAGTACTTC.

The genes are TRBV6-5 and TRBJ1-1; D uncertain. Trimming left V 2 bases short and J 4 bases short, with 11 bases between. CDR3 length: 14 residues. CDR1 and CDR2 from the germline V gene are MNHEY and SVGAGI. Here the CDR3 reads CASSYGRGGTEAFF. For the CDR3, the DNA is TGTGCCAGCAGTTACGGTCGGGGAGGCACTGAAGCTTTCTTT.

The chain uses TRBV28 and TRBJ2-3; 9 nucleotides line up with TRBD2. Trimming at V came to 3 bases and at J to 1 base, leaving 8 bases not matched to a gene. Germline assignment: CDR1 MDHEN and CDR2 SYDVKM. CDR3 length: 17 residues. CDR3 residues: CASSLPASGKGTDTQYF. The CDR3 nucleotides are TGTGCCAGCAGTTTGCCCGCTAGCGGGAAAGGCACAGATACGCAGTATTTT.

The chain combines TRBV5-1 with TRBJ2-3; tentative D call: TRBD2 (6 bases). The ends were cut back, 4 bases at V and 4 bases at J, with 16 bases in the middle. CDR3 length: 15 amino acids. Germline V gene lookup returns CDR1 SGHRS and CDR2 YFSETQ. The CDR3 DNA is TGCGCCAGCAGCGCTCACGTGTCGGGGGCAGATACGCAGTATTTT. Translated: CASSAHVSGADTQYF.

The chain combines TRBV6-5 with TRBJ1-1; a possible D gene is TRBD1 (5 bases). V was pared by 2 bases and J by 7 bases, with 8 bases between. CDR1 is MNHEY, CDR2 SVGAGI, per germline. This CDR3 comprises 12 residues. DNA for the CDR3: TGTGCCAGCAGTTACCCCACAGGTGAAGCTTTCTTT. This gives the protein CASSYPTGEAFF.

The chain recombines TRBV27 with TRBJ2-1; TRBD2 aligns across 9 bases. CDR1 is MNHEY, CDR2 SMNVEV, per germline (reference sequence). Trimming cost V 7 bases and J 2 bases; bases outside gene matches: 6. The CDR3 totals 15 residues. The CDR3 region is CASILTSGPYNEQFF. CDR3 sequence (DNA): TGTGCCAGCATCCTGACTAGCGGACCCTACAATGAGCAGTTCTTC.

This clone has a single count. The chain is built from TRBV7-3 and TRBJ2-7; 9 nucleotides match TRBD2. CDR3 length: 14 amino acids. Germline CDR1 reads SGHTA; CDR2 reads FQGTGA. V was pared by 3 bases and J by 2 bases, with 2 bases of the junction left unmatched. The chain's CDR3 is CASSFAGGPYEQYF. Here the CDR3 DNA reads TGTGCCAGCAGCTTCGCGGGGGGGCCCTACGAGCAGTACTTC. Full variable domain (missing parts from reference TRBV7-3 and TRBJ2-7): GAGVSQTPSNKVTEKGKYVELRCDPISGHTALYWYRQSLGQGPEFLIYFQGTGAADDSGLPNDRFFAVRPEGSVSTLKIQRTERGDSAVYLCASSFAGGPYEQYFGPGTRLTVT.

The chain uses TRBV12-5 and TRBJ2-3; D is ambiguous. From germline, CDR1 is LGHNT and CDR2 FRNRAP. This CDR3 has 12 amino acids. Trimming removed 4 bases at V and 9 bases at J, with 11 bases between. The CDR3 DNA reads TGTGCTAGTGGTTCACAAGGTACGACGCAGTATTTT. Encoded protein: CASGSQGTTQYF.

The chain's CDR3 is CASSDFPGRTNTEAFF. The CDR3 region has the DNA TGTGCCAGCAGTGATTTCCCGGGCAGGACCAACACTGAAGCTTTCTTT. The gene calls are TRBV2 and TRBJ1-1; no firm D call. Trimming cost V 3 bases and J 2 bases, with 16 bases left between them. The germline CDR1 and CDR2 sequences are SNHLY and FYNNEI. The length of the CDR3 is 16 residues. The complete variable domain, with remaining parts taken from reference TRBV2 and TRBJ1-1, reads EPEVTQTPSHQVTQMGQEVILRCVPISNHLYFYWYRQILGQKVEFLVSFYNNEISEKSEIFDDQFSVERPDGSNFTLKIRSTKLEDSAMYFCASSDFPGRTNTEAFFGQGTRLTVV.

This sequence joins TRBV13 and TRBJ2-7; D may match TRBD1 or TRBD2 (5 bases each). The CDR3 spans 15 residues. The germline V gene has CDR1 PRHDT and CDR2 FYEKMQ (reference sequence). The V and J ends lost 3 bases and 4 bases respectively, with 16 bases between them. The CDR3 here is CASSFSGQGYYEQYF. In DNA, the CDR3 is TGTGCCAGCAGCTTTTCGGGGCAGGGCTATTACGAGCAGTACTTC.

The rearrangement joins TRBV11-1 to TRBJ1-1; D might be TRBD1 (5 bases). The germline gives CDR1 SGHAT, CDR2 FQDESV (reference sequence). The CDR3 runs to 15 residues. Trimming shortened V by 6 bases and J by 1 base, and 15 bases separated the two germline ends. CDR3 region: CASSYGRAPNTEAFF. CDR3 nucleotide sequence: TGTGCCAGCAGTTACGGCAGGGCCCCGAACACTGAAGCTTTCTTT. Using reference TRBV11-1 and TRBJ1-1 for the parts outside the CDR3, the full variable domain is EAEVAQSPRYKITEKSQAVAFWCDPISGHATLYWYRQILGQGPELLVQFQDESVVDDSQLPKDRFSAERLKGVDSTLKIQPAELGDSAMYLCASSYGRAPNTEAFFGQGTRLTVV.

DNA for the CDR3: TGTGCCAGCAGCCAAGCCGGGGACAGATTCACAGATACGCAGTATTTT. Protein product: CASSQAGDRFTDTQYF. V usage is TRBV14 and J usage is TRBJ2-3, with 7 bases matching TRBD1. The CDR3 is made up of 16 amino acids. The ends lost 1 base at V and 2 bases at J; junction bases unmatched: 6. Germline CDR1 SGHDN, CDR2 FVKESK. The full variable domain, with the rest looked up from reference TRBV14 and TRBJ2-3, is EAGVTQFPSHSVIEKGQTVTLRCDPISGHDNLYWYRRVMGKEIKFLLHFVKESKQDESGMPNNRFLAERTGGTYSTLKVQPAELEDSGVYFCASSQAGDRFTDTQYFGPGTRLTVL.

About this clone: At one of its ends the junction is not consistent with the germline gene, which may arise from a read error. This chain links TRBV6-5 with TRBJ2-1; the match to TRBD1 covers 7 bases. The CDR3 has 15 amino acids. Germline CDR1 MNHEY, CDR2 SVGAGI. CDR3 residues: CASSHSGGSYNEQFF. The CDR3, as DNA: TGTGCCAGCAGTCACTCAGGGGGTTCCTACAATGAGCAGTTCTTC.

The chain couples TRBV5-4 to TRBJ2-7, with D unclear. V dropped 5 bases and J dropped 2 bases, with 14 bases sitting between them. The CDR3 is 14 amino acids. Germline CDR1 is SGHNT and CDR2 is YYREEE (reference sequence). CDR3 sequence reads: CASSLWGKAYEQYF. In nucleotides, the CDR3 is TGTGCCAGCAGTCTCTGGGGAAAGGCCTACGAGCAGTACTTC.

The gene calls are TRBV13 and TRBJ2-1; 7 nucleotides line up with TRBD2. The CDR3 has 15 residues. Germline V gene lookup returns CDR1 PRHDT and CDR2 FYEKMQ (reference sequence). Trimming cost V 0 bases and J 4 bases; bases outside gene matches: 3. The CDR3 protein is CASSLGGGGYNEQFF. The CDR3 DNA reads TGTGCCAGCAGCTTAGGAGGCGGGGGTTACAATGAGCAGTTCTTC. Drawing the rest from reference TRBV13 and TRBJ2-1, the complete variable domain is AAGVIQSPRHLIKEKRETATLKCYPIPRHDTVYWYQQGPGQDPQFLISFYEKMQSDKGSIPDRFSAQQFSDYHSELNMSSLELGDSALYFCASSLGGGGYNEQFFGPGTRLTVL.

The V gene is TRBV30, the J gene TRBJ1-2; 7 nucleotides line up with TRBD1. This CDR3 has 14 residues. Trimming took 6 bases from V and 7 from J; bases not matched to a gene: 14. The germline V gene encodes CDR1 GTSNPN and CDR2 SVGIG (reference sequence). The chain's CDR3 is CACRRGGDSSGYTF. DNA of the CDR3: TGTGCCTGTAGGAGGGGGGGGGACAGTTCTGGCTACACCTTC.

V and J are TRBV30 and TRBJ2-2; either TRBD1 or TRBD2 may supply D (6 bases each). Per germline, CDR1 GTSNPN and CDR2 SVGIG (reference sequence). The CDR3 is made up of 14 amino acids. V gave up 8 bases and J gave up 2 bases, with 15 bases separating them. CDR3: CAMSPGANTGELFF. In DNA, the CDR3 is TGTGCCATGTCACCGGGGGCCAACACCGGGGAGCTGTTTTTT.

This chain links TRBV4-1 with TRBJ1-1, with 9 bases matching TRBD1. Trimming took 4 bases from V and 7 from J; bases not matched to a gene: 7. CDR1 is MGHRA, CDR2 YSYEKL, per germline. CDR3 length: 14 amino acids. CDR3 sequence (DNA): TGCGCCAGCAGCCGGACGGGACAGGGTTTTGAAGCTTTCTTT. As protein: CASSRTGQGFEAFF.

About this clone itself: The same CDR3 arises from other DNA sequences in this sample as well. The chain couples TRBV9 to TRBJ1-4; D gene uncertain. The germline V gene has CDR1 SGDLS and CDR2 YYNGEE. V was cut by 0 bases and J by 6 bases, with 3 bases left in between. The CDR3 loop spans 12 amino acids. In nucleotides, the CDR3 is TGTGCCAGCAGCGTAGGGGATGAAAAACTGTTTTTT. It translates to CASSVGDEKLFF.

This chain connects TRBV4-2 to TRBJ2-1, with 9 bases aligning to TRBD1. The CDR3 length is 16 residues. J gave up 5 bases and V 6 bases, and 11 bases lay outside the gene matches. The germline V gene has CDR1 LGHNA and CDR2 YNFKEQ. This chain's CDR3 is CASSYVGTGKDNEQFF. CDR3 in DNA: TGTGCCAGCAGTTACGTCGGGACAGGGAAGGACAATGAGCAGTTCTTC.

J is TRBJ2-7 and V is TRBV7-8; tentative D call: TRBD2 (6 bases). With 2 bases removed from V and 2 bases from J, the gap between germline ends came to 10 bases. The CDR3 length is 14 residues. CDR1 is SGHVS and CDR2 is FQNEAQ in the germline V gene. Written as DNA, the CDR3 is TGTGCCAGCAGCTTATCTAGCGCAACCTACGAGCAGTACTTC. This translates into CASSLSSATYEQYF.